The source of this T cell receptor (beta chain) is a study of cytomegalovirus exposure and HLA in healthy donors. Points from the study as a whole: High sensitivity and specificity were reportedly achieved when the classifier diagnosed cytomegalovirus status.

V gave up 6 bases and J gave up 7 bases, with 15 bases separating them. The length of the CDR3 is 13 residues. Germline V gene sequence: CDR1 MNHEY, CDR2 SVGAGI. A multiplex PCR was run with 60 Vbeta primers and 13 Jbeta primers. Only in-frame clones appear in the TCRdb table, and some are missing; sequencing was by immunoSEQ multiplex PCR. The sample includes about 140,000 clones, 60% to 85% seen only once; the top ten take 6.5% to 7%. A word on this clone: Antigen unknown.

The gene calls are TRBV6-5 and TRBJ1-1; D possibly corresponds to TRBD1 (5 bases). The source is a man aged 40-50 years in good health and CMV-seropositive. The source material was PBMCs. CDR3 protein: CASRSGGGGEAFF. The DNA of the CDR3 is TGTGCCAGCAGGTCGGGGGGGGGAGGTGAAGCTTTCTTT.